A single sample is the source of the 5 T cell receptor beta chains below, sequenced in a study of a mutant IDH1 vaccine in newly diagnosed glioma. Generated by immunoSEQ multiplex PCR, the TCRdb table keeps only in-frame clones and is missing some. The sample lists around 26,000 clones, more than 75% occurring once. These receptors are not linked to any known antigen. Time point of the sample: week 47, end of study. Every vaccination contained 300 ug of the mutant IDH1 20-mer peptide and was paired with topical imiquimod. Here the sequenced sample was PBMCs, taken from a glioma patient whose treatment included an IDH1 peptide vaccine. The origin of the receptors is a middle-aged man with glioma. Some clones in this sample may be carry-over from other donors' samples.

The sample holds a few counts of this clone. This chain uses TRBV5-1 with TRBJ1-5, with 9 positions matching TRBD1. The germline V gene encodes CDR1 SGHRS and CDR2 YFSETQ. The V segment lost 4 bases and the J segment 7 bases; nucleotides outside the gene matches: 9. CDR3 length: 15 residues. CDR3 in DNA: TGCGCCAGCAGCCTGGGGGACAGGGTGGGACAGCCCCAGCATTTT. Protein sequence: CASSLGDRVGQPQHF.

The chain couples TRBV9 to TRBJ1-4, with unresolved D. This CDR3 region has 17 residues. Trimming removed 0 bases at V and 0 bases at J, with 12 bases between. Germline V gene lookup returns CDR1 SGDLS and CDR2 YYNGEE. CDR3 DNA sequence: TGTGCCAGCAGCGTAGGGTCATTACAAGCAACTAATGAAAAACTGTTTTTT. This sequence encodes CASSVGSLQATNEKLFF.

The J gene is TRBJ1-1, the V gene TRBV13; D is ambiguous. The germline CDR1 and CDR2 sequences are PRHDT and FYEKMQ (reference sequence). This CDR3 is 14 amino acids long. With 3 bases removed from V and 1 base from J, the gap between germline ends came to 9 bases. CDR3 amino acids: CASSLDGRNTEAFF. In DNA, the CDR3 is TGTGCCAGCAGCTTGGATGGTAGGAACACTGAAGCTTTCTTT.

This clone came up a few times. This chain uses TRBV1 with TRBJ2-7; the table names TRBD1, a call not compared with the DNA. TRBV1 corresponds to a pseudogene. The CDR3 covers 15 residues. CDR3: CTSSQPGTDSYEQYF. CDR3 bases: TGCACCAGCAGCCAACCCGGGACAGATTCCTACGAGCAGTACTTC.

The V and J genes are TRBV4-3 and TRBJ1-1, with 10 bases matching TRBD1. The V and J ends lost 0 bases and 7 bases, in that order; junction bases with no gene match: 5. The CDR3 covers 15 residues. The germline gives CDR1 LGHNA, CDR2 YSLEER. CDR3 loop: CASSQDDRGLGEAFF. Written as DNA, the CDR3 is TGCGCCAGCAGCCAAGATGACAGGGGGCTGGGTGAAGCTTTCTTT.